The subject of this entry is one T cell receptor (beta chain). Coverage ceases 3 residues before the CDR3 finishes, and the germline J gene fills in the end. Dot-blot hybridization genotyped cervical HPV amplified with MY09/MY11 PCR. Assay: immunoSEQ multiplex PCR; the TCRdb copy retains only in-frame clones and omits some. Recorded for this sample: around 21,000 clones. The data are from a study of T cells in women clearing cervical HPV infection. Germline CDR1 is DFQATT and CDR2 is SNEGSKA (reference sequence). The CDR3 spans 14 residues. The V end was cut by 2 bases, the J end by 2 bases, with 9 bases between.

This receptor was obtained from a woman aged 18-70 years with a cervical HPV16 infection that either progressed to CIN3+ or cleared (not recorded which). Sequenced sample: blood buffy coat. V gene TRBV20-1 combines with J gene TRBJ2-2; a possible D gene is TRBD1 (5 bases). CDR3 amino acids: CSARPGINTGELFF. The sequenced part of the CDR3 DNA is TGCAGTGCTAGACCAGGGATAAACACCGGGGAG.